This is a list of T cell receptor beta chains from one sample in a study of blood T cell repertoires in COVID-19. Generated by immunoSEQ multiplex PCR, the TCRdb table keeps only in-frame clones and is missing some. Of 200,000 to 300,000 clones listed, around 88% are singletons. The specimen sequenced was peripheral blood. The receptors shown here come from a young man with active or convalescent COVID-19. The CDR3 runs from the conserved cysteine through the conserved F or W.

v_call: TRBV7-8; cdr3_aa: CASSPRPITGTGKNSNQPQHF
v_call: TRBV6-5; cdr3_aa: CASSRGGGREKLFF
v_call: TRBV5-4; cdr3_aa: CASSFGSRMTSEAFF
v_call: TRBV2; cdr3_aa: CASRPGLATGELFF
v_call: TRBV5-1; cdr3_aa: CASSSGTGDGYTF
v_call: TRBV6-5; cdr3_aa: CASTDRGQGNGYTF
v_call: TRBV19; cdr3_aa: CASRTSRASYKQYF
v_call: TRBV2; cdr3_aa: CASRRTDYTEAFF
v_call: TRBV5-1; cdr3_aa: CASSPPGDTYGYTF
v_call: TRBV19; cdr3_aa: CASSRDFATNEKLFF
v_call: TRBV12-3/TRBV12-4; cdr3_aa: CASEDRARDGYTF
v_call: TRBV2; cdr3_aa: CASSLMNTEAFF
v_call: TRBV5-1; cdr3_aa: CASSIQGASRGNEQFF
v_call: TRBV30; cdr3_aa: CAWSAGRTDTQYF
v_call: TRBV4-1; cdr3_aa: CASSQAGTEYEQYF
v_call: TRBV28; cdr3_aa: CASRYGRGTYSYEQYF
v_call: TRBV4-3; cdr3_aa: CASSHLGGAGELFF
v_call: TRBV3-1/TRBV3-2; cdr3_aa: CASSQGQGGTSYNEQFF
v_call: TRBV7-6; cdr3_aa: CASSLPDSPYSNQPQHF
v_call: TRBV3-1/TRBV3-2; cdr3_aa: CASSRGTDTQYF
v_call: TRBV9; cdr3_aa: CASSGLVSTDTQYF
v_call: TRBV11-3; cdr3_aa: CASSFGSTDTQYF
v_call: TRBV2; cdr3_aa: CASSDKRDTIYF
v_call: TRBV20-1; cdr3_aa: CSASNIRTSTNEQFF
v_call: TRBV28; cdr3_aa: CASSTISQTGLRGYTF
v_call: TRBV2; cdr3_aa: CASTGRGGHSYNEQFF